The clone carrying this T cell receptor (beta chain) was detected a few times. The antigen is not known. One entry per CDR3 protein results from TCRdb running MiXCR on the reads. The table includes about 250,000 distinct CDR3 sequences, more than 15% detected once. The record originates from a study of T cell repertoires in cytomegalovirus infection. Study in general: Matching HLA type, along with CMV infection, was indicated by public TCR beta signatures.

Regarding the study as a whole: Carriage of CMV together with the relevant HLA was identifiable through cumulative public TCR beta family frequency.

The source is a human donor in good health (CMV status not recorded). Some clones in this sample may be carry-over from other donors' samples. The sample was CD8+ T cells from PBMCs.

CDR3 protein: CASSLVQDNQPQHF. In DNA form, the CDR3 reads TGTGCCAGCAGTTTGGTACAGGACAATCAGCCCCAGCATTTT. The chain couples TRBV27 to TRBJ1-5; possible D gene TRBD1, 5 bases. This CDR3 is 14 amino acids long. Germline V CDR1 and CDR2: MNHEY, SMNVEV (reference sequence). Deletions cut 3 bases from V and 3 bases from J, with 9 bases between.